This entry is about one T cell receptor beta chain. The data belong to a study of technical replicates of blood from four donors. CDR1 and CDR2 (germline): ENHRY, SYGVKD. V dropped 11 bases and J dropped 2 bases, with 17 bases sitting between them. CDR3 length: 14 amino acids. TCRdb keeps only in-frame clones here, not all; method: immunoSEQ multiplex PCR. This table has under 70,000 clones, roughly 92% appearing once. The chain has TRBV10-3 and TRBJ2-3; tentative D call: TRBD2 (6 bases). The TCR comes from a human donor in good health. The sample comprised T cells isolated from PBMCs. The CDR3: CACMAGTHTDTQYF. CDR3 coding DNA: TGTGCCTGCATGGCCGGGACTCACACAGATACGCAGTATTTT.